The 5 T cell receptor beta chains presented below share a single source sample, sequenced in a study of OX40 agonist ivuxolimab in advanced cancers. Clones were read by immunoSEQ multiplex PCR, and TCRdb kept only the in-frame ones, dropping some. The table shows about 85,000 clones, with over 75% occurring only once. This sample comprised CD4+ or CD8+ T cells sorted from blood, obtained in a trial of the OX40 agonist ivuxolimab. These receptors were collected from an adult with an advanced solid tumor such as melanoma, head and neck, liver or kidney cancer.

This clone was seen more than once but under ten times. The chain couples TRBV14 to TRBJ1-2; D possibly corresponds to TRBD1 (6 bases). CDR1 SGHDN and CDR2 FVKESK come from the germline V gene. The V gene lost 5 bases and the J gene lost 1 base, with 14 bases spanning the gap. The CDR3 sequence is 15 residues long. CDR3 sequence: CASSSTGWGNYGYTF. The CDR3 nucleotides read TGTGCCAGCAGCTCAACAGGGTGGGGTAACTATGGCTACACCTTC.

This rearrangement joins TRBV27 to TRBJ1-1; the D gene is possibly TRBD1 (5 bases). This CDR3 has 12 amino acids. Trimming pared 3 bases from V and 9 bases from J, leaving 11 bases between. Per germline, CDR1 MNHEY and CDR2 SMNVEV (reference sequence). The CDR3 loop is CASSFPSGQAFF. CDR3 bases: TGTGCCAGCAGTTTTCCGTCAGGGCAAGCTTTCTTT.

In this sample, this clone turned up once. This CDR3 is CASSRGGSYNEQFF. CDR3 sequence (DNA): TGTGCCAGCAGCCGGGGCGGGTCCTACAATGAGCAGTTCTTC. The chain carries TRBV7-8 and TRBJ2-1; D is tentatively TRBD1 or TRBD2 (5 bases each). The CDR3 runs to 14 residues. Trimming pared 5 bases from V and 1 base from J, leaving 9 bases between. Germline CDR1 SGHVS, CDR2 FQNEAQ.

The genes are TRBV7-9 and TRBJ1-6; D gene unclear. Germline CDR1 and CDR2: SEHNR and FQNEAQ (reference sequence). This CDR3 has 12 amino acids. V gave up 3 bases and J gave up 6 bases, with 3 bases separating them. The CDR3 bases are TGTGCCAGCAGCTTGAGTAATTCACCCCTCCACTTT. Translation: CASSLSNSPLHF.

The gene calls are TRBV6-5 and TRBJ2-4, with D possibly being TRBD2 (6 bases). Germline CDR1 is MNHEY and CDR2 is SVGAGI. The CDR3 is made up of 12 amino acids. V dropped 0 bases and J dropped 12 bases, with 9 bases sitting between them. The CDR3 spells CASSYSGRDQYF. For the CDR3, the DNA is TGTGCCAGCAGTTACTCGGGGCGGGATCAGTACTTC.